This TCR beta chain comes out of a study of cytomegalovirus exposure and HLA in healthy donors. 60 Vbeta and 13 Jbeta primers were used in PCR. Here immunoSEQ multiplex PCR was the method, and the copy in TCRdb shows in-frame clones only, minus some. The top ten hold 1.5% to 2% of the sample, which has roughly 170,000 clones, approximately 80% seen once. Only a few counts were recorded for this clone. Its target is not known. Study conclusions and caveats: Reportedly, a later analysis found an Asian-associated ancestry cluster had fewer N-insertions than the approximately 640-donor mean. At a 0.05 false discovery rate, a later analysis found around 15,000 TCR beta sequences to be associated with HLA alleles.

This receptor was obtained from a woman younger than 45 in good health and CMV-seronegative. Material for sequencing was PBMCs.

CDR3 protein: CASSPGQGRGTEAFF. The CDR3 DNA reads TGTGCCAGCAGTCCCGGACAGGGGAGAGGTACTGAAGCTTTCTTT. V and J are TRBV27 and TRBJ1-1; 9 bases fit TRBD1. Unmatched junction bases numbered 9, after V lost 5 bases and J lost 5 bases. The CDR3 totals 15 residues. The germline gives CDR1 MNHEY, CDR2 SMNVEV (reference sequence).